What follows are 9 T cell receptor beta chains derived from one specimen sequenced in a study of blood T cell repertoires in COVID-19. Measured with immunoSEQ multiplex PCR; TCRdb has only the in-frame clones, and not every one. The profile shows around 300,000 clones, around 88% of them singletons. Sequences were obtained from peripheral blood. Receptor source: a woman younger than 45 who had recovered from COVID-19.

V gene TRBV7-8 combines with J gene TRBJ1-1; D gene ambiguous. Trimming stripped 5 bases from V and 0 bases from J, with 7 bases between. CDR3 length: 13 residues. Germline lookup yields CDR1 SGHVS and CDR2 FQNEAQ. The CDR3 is CASSRPLNTEAFF. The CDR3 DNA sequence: TGTGCCAGCAGCCGCCCTCTGAACACTGAAGCTTTCTTT.

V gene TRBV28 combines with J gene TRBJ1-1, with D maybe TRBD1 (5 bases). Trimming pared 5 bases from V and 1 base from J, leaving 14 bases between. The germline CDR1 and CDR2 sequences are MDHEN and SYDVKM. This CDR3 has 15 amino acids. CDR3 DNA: TGTGCCAGCAGTAATAGGGGAACAGGGAACACTGAAGCTTTCTTT. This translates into CASSNRGTGNTEAFF.

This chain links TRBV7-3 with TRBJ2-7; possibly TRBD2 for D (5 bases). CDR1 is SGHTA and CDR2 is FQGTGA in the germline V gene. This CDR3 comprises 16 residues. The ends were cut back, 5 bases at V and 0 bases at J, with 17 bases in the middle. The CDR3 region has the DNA TGTGCCAGCAGCCCCACGAGGGAAGGATACTCCTACGAGCAGTACTTC. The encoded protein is CASSPTREGYSYEQYF.

In DNA, the CDR3 is TGTGCCAGCAGTTTCGGCAGGTACACTGAAGCTTTCTTT. Residues: CASSFGRYTEAFF. The chain employs TRBV12-3 or TRBV12-4 and TRBJ1-1; D ambiguous. Trimming pared 3 bases from V and 3 bases from J, leaving 8 bases between. This CDR3 spans 13 amino acids.

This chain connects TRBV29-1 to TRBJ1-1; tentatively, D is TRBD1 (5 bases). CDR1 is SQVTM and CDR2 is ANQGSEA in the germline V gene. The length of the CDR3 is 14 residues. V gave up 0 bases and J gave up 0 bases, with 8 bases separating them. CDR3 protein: CSVEETEMNTEAFF. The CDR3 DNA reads TGCAGCGTTGAAGAGACAGAGATGAACACTGAAGCTTTCTTT.

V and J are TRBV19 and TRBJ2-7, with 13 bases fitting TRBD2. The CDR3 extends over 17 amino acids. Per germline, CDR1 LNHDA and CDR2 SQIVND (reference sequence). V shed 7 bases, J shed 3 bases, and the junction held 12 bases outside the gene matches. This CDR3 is CASTRPDRTSGGYEQYF. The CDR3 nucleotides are TGTGCCAGTACCCGACCCGATAGGACTAGCGGGGGCTACGAGCAGTACTTC.

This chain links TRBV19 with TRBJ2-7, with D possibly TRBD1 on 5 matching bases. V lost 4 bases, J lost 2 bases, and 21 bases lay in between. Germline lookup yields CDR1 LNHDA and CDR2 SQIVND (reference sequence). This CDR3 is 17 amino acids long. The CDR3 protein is CASSTSAGINPPYEQYF. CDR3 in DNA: TGTGCCAGTAGTACCTCAGCAGGGATTAACCCCCCCTACGAGCAGTACTTC.

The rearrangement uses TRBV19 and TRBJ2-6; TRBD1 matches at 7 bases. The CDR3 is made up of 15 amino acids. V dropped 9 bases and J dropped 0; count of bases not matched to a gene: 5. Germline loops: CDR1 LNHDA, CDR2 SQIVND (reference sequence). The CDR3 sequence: CASSTGVSGANVLTF. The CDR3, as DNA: TGTGCCAGCTCTACAGGGGTCTCTGGGGCCAACGTCCTGACTTTC.

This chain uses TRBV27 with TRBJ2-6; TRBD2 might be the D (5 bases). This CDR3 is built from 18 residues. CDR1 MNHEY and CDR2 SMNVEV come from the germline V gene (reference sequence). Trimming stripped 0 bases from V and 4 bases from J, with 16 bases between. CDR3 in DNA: TGTGCCAGCAGTTTATCGGGGAGTACCCTTACAGGGGCCAACGTCCTGACTTTC. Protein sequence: CASSLSGSTLTGANVLTF.